This TCR beta chain was identified in a study of T cell changes during pregnancy in multiple sclerosis. The count of this clone is one. Clones were sequenced by immunoSEQ multiplex PCR, and TCRdb holds only the in-frame ones, with some missing. Here the sample spans tens of thousands of clones, more than 90% being singletons. Germline V lookup: CDR1 MGHRA, CDR2 YSYEKL. With 1 base removed from V and 0 bases from J, the gap between germline ends came to 10 bases. The length of the CDR3 is 16 residues. Sequenced material: peripheral blood, taken after pregnancy. The gene calls are TRBV4-1 and TRBJ1-5; tentative D call: TRBD1 (6 bases). The source of this sequence is a female donor in good health, enrolled as a control in a pregnancy study. The DNA of the CDR3 is TGCGCCAGCAGCCAAGTCCCACAGGGTAGCAATCAGCCCCAGCATTTT. This sequence encodes CASSQVPQGSNQPQHF.